The 30 T cell receptor beta chains listed next were all sequenced from one sample in a study of beta chain features in type 1 diabetes. The sequenced template was cDNA made from the entire isolated RNA. TCRdb's table, derived via immunoSEQ multiplex PCR, lists solely in-frame clones and lacks some. The data show fewer than 450,000 clones, roughly 13% seen once. No antigen is known for these receptors. The study, taken as a whole, reports: Type 1 diabetes patients had TCRB CDR3s that were shorter (moderately but significantly so) in all four CD4+ subsets.

The sample comprised naive CD4+ T cells from blood. Receptors originate from a woman between 18 and 29 years old with type 1 diabetes.

This clone was seen only a few times. The chain couples TRBV2 to TRBJ2-6; D perhaps matches TRBD1 (5 bases). This CDR3 has 15 amino acids. V was trimmed by 4 bases and J by 1 base, leaving 8 bases between them. CDR1 is SNHLY, CDR2 FYNNEI, per germline. This CDR3 is CASSAQGSGANVLTF. The DNA for the CDR3 is TGTGCCAGCAGTGCTCAGGGTTCTGGGGCCAACGTCCTGACTTTC.

This clone showed up just a few times. Written as DNA, the CDR3 is TGCAGCGTTCGAGCGGGAGTGGGAAATGAGCAGTTCTTC. This gives the protein CSVRAGVGNEQFF. This chain uses TRBV29-1 with TRBJ2-1; 8 nucleotides match TRBD2. J was trimmed by 7 bases and V by 5 bases; bases with no gene match: 7. Germline V gene data show CDR1 as SQVTM and CDR2 as ANQGSEA. The CDR3 consists of 13 residues.

This clone appeared a few times. This chain links TRBV7-2 with TRBJ2-5; unclear D gene. The CDR3 totals 13 residues. Germline loops: CDR1 SGHTA, CDR2 FQGNSA. V was pared by 7 bases and J by 5 bases, with 14 bases between. The CDR3 region has the DNA TGTGCCAGCAACTATTTTGATCGGGAGACCCAGTACTTC. It is translated as CASNYFDRETQYF.

This clone is a singleton in its sample. The V gene is TRBV7-2, the J gene TRBJ2-1; TRBD2 matches at 15 bases. Germline V gives CDR1 SGHTA, CDR2 FQGNSA. CDR3 size: 15 residues. Trimming cost V 4 bases and J 6 bases; bases outside gene matches: 1. This CDR3 reads CASSWTSGRGNEQFF. In nucleotides, the CDR3 is TGTGCCAGCAGCTGGACTAGCGGGAGGGGCAATGAGCAGTTCTTC.

J is TRBJ2-3 and V is TRBV7-2; 12 nucleotides match TRBD2. V was pared by 5 bases and J by 2 bases, with 5 bases of the junction left unmatched. The CDR3 contains 16 residues. Per germline, CDR1 SGHTA and CDR2 FQGNSA. The DNA for the CDR3 is TGTGCCAGCAGCACCGGGACTAGCGGGCTCACAGATACGCAGTATTTT. Translation gives CASSTGTSGLTDTQYF. Using reference TRBV7-2 and TRBJ2-3 for the parts outside the CDR3, the full variable domain is GAGVSQSPSNKVTEKGKDVELRCDPISGHTALYWYRQSLGQGLEFLIYFQGNSAPDKSGLPSDRFSAERTGGSVSTLTIQRTQQEDSAVYLCASSTGTSGLTDTQYFGPGTRLTVL.

The genes are TRBV5-4 and TRBJ2-3, with 9 bases lining up with TRBD2. CDR3 size: 17 residues. The V gene end was trimmed by 2 bases and the J gene end by 6 bases; junction bases not matched to a gene: 13. The germline V gene has CDR1 SGHNT and CDR2 YYREEE (reference sequence). This chain's CDR3 is CASSLGLRGRAFDTQYF. The DNA for the CDR3 is TGTGCCAGCAGCTTAGGGCTCCGCGGGAGGGCCTTCGATACGCAGTATTTT.

The gene calls are TRBV6-5 and TRBJ1-2, with 9 bases that match TRBD1. Germline V CDR1 and CDR2: MNHEY, SVGAGI. V was pared by 6 bases and J by 8 bases, with 10 bases of the junction left unmatched. CDR3 length equals 14 residues. CDR3 coding DNA: TGTGCCAGCAGGACCGCCGGGACAGGGTGGGGCTACACCTTC. Its protein product is CASRTAGTGWGYTF.

About this clone itself: This sample includes further DNA sequences coding for the same CDR3. The V gene is TRBV29-1, the J gene TRBJ1-1, with D possibly matching TRBD1 (5 bases). The CDR3 sequence is 13 residues long. V lost 6 bases to trimming and J lost 0 bases, with 11 bases between them. Germline CDR1 is SQVTM and CDR2 is ANQGSEA. The CDR3 DNA reads as TGCAGCGTGGAGGGACGGCTGAACACTGAAGCTTTCTTT. This gives the protein CSVEGRLNTEAFF. Full variable domain (remainder filled in from reference TRBV29-1 and TRBJ1-1): SAVISQKPSRDICQRGTSLTIQCQVDSQVTMMFWYRQQPGQSLTLIATANQGSEATYESGFVIDKFPISRPNLTFSTLTVSNMSPEDSSIYLCSVEGRLNTEAFFGQGTRLTVV.

This clone was picked up a small number of times. The chain joins TRBV7-8 to TRBJ1-1, with TRBD1 as a possible D gene (5 bases). V was shortened by 3 bases and J by 6 bases, with 14 bases between the two germline ends. The germline V gene has CDR1 SGHVS and CDR2 FQNEAQ. The CDR3 is 14 amino acids. The CDR3: CASSFRKGGAEAFF. The CDR3 region has the DNA TGTGCCAGCAGCTTTCGAAAGGGAGGGGCTGAAGCTTTCTTT.

This clone occurred a few times. The chain combines TRBV6-6 with TRBJ2-7; 9 nucleotides line up with TRBD2. The V gene end was trimmed by 6 bases and the J gene end by 0 bases; junction bases not matched to a gene: 3. Germline assignment: CDR1 MNHNY and CDR2 SVGAGI (reference sequence). This CDR3 comprises 14 residues. In DNA, the CDR3 is TGTGCCAGCAGACTTAGCGGGAGCTCCTACGAGCAGTACGTC. Its protein is CASRLSGSSYEQYV.

This chain uses TRBV29-1 with TRBJ2-1; 9 nucleotides line up with TRBD2. CDR3 length: 15 amino acids. CDR1 is SQVTM and CDR2 is ANQGSEA in the germline V gene. V was pared by 4 bases and J by 4 bases, with 8 bases of the junction left unmatched. CDR3 DNA: TGCAGCGTTGTTCGTCTAGCGGGGAGTTACAATGAGCAGTTCTTC. Protein product: CSVVRLAGSYNEQFF.

This clone was counted only a few times. Germline and junction disagree at one end, which may indicate a read error. The J gene is TRBJ2-7, the V gene TRBV28, with TRBD2 identical over 7 bases. The CDR3 extends over 14 amino acids. Germline V gene lookup returns CDR1 MDHEN and CDR2 SYDVKM. CDR3 in DNA: TGTGCCAGCAAGACGGCGGGAGAACCTTACGTGCAGTACTTC. Translating gives CASKTAGEPYVQYF. Based on the CDR3 plus reference TRBV28 and TRBJ2-7, the full variable domain is DVKVTQSSRYLVKRTGEKVFLECVQDMDHENMFWYRQDPGLGLRLIYFSYDVKMKEKGDIPEGYSVSREKKERFSLILESASTNQTSMYLCASKTAGEPYVQYFGPGTRLTVT.

The chain combines TRBV5-1 with TRBJ2-3, with a possible D match to TRBD1 (5 bases). V was clipped by 3 bases and J by 5 bases, with 16 bases between them. CDR3 size: 15 residues. Germline V gene sequence: CDR1 SGHRS, CDR2 YFSETQ. The CDR3 DNA follows: TGCGCCAGCAGCTGGGGCAGGGCCCGCGAAGATACGCAGTATTTT. Translation gives CASSWGRAREDTQYF.

This clone was found a few times. The V gene is TRBV19, the J gene TRBJ2-1; 11 positions agree with TRBD2. This CDR3 has 16 amino acids. Germline V lookup: CDR1 LNHDA, CDR2 SQIVND (reference sequence). The V and J ends lost 7 bases and 7 bases, in that order; junction bases with no gene match: 12. The CDR3 DNA is TGTGCCAGTACCAAAGAGACTAGCGGGATAGGTAATGAGCAGTTCTTC. Its protein product is CASTKETSGIGNEQFF.

This chain connects TRBV5-1 to TRBJ2-3; TRBD1 matches 7 bases. The V and J ends lost 4 bases and 2 bases, in that order; junction bases with no gene match: 4. Germline V gene data show CDR1 as SGHRS and CDR2 as YFSETQ. The CDR3 has 14 amino acids. The CDR3 reads CASSRQGFTDTQYF. CDR3 nucleotide sequence: TGCGCCAGCAGCCGACAGGGATTCACAGATACGCAGTATTTT. Based on the CDR3 plus reference TRBV5-1 and TRBJ2-3, the full variable domain is KAGVTQTPRYLIKTRGQQVTLSCSPISGHRSVSWYQQTPGQGLQFLFEYFSETQRNKGNFPGRFSGRQFSNSRSEMNVSTLELGDSALYLCASSRQGFTDTQYFGPGTRLTVL.

This CDR3 reads CASSLGLATGELFF. The DNA of the CDR3 is TGCGCCAGCAGCCTGGGACTAGCTACCGGGGAGCTGTTTTTT. The chain couples TRBV5-1 to TRBJ2-2; 9 nucleotides align to TRBD2. The CDR3 spans 14 residues. Germline V CDR1 and CDR2: SGHRS, YFSETQ. J was trimmed by 5 bases and V by 4 bases; bases with no gene match: 3.

This sequence joins TRBV10-3 and TRBJ2-1; 7 bases map to TRBD2. The length of the CDR3 is 17 residues. The junction had 7 bases not matched to a gene; V was cut back by 0 bases and J by 2 bases. Germline CDR1 and CDR2: ENHRY and SYGVKD. The CDR3 region has the DNA TGTGCCATCAGTGAGTCGGGGAGGGACCCTCCCTACAATGAGCAGTTCTTC. Translation gives CAISESGRDPPYNEQFF.

This chain joins TRBV5-1 and TRBJ1-1; no reliable D call. V was trimmed by 0 bases and J by 4 bases, leaving 4 bases between them. The length of the CDR3 is 12 residues. Germline V lookup: CDR1 SGHRS, CDR2 YFSETQ. This chain's CDR3 is CASSLDITEAFF. CDR3 in DNA: TGCGCCAGCAGCTTGGATATCACTGAAGCTTTCTTT. The complete variable domain, with remaining parts taken from reference TRBV5-1 and TRBJ1-1, reads KAGVTQTPRYLIKTRGQQVTLSCSPISGHRSVSWYQQTPGQGLQFLFEYFSETQRNKGNFPGRFSGRQFSNSRSEMNVSTLELGDSALYLCASSLDITEAFFGQGTRLTVV.

This chain connects TRBV9 to TRBJ1-5; maybe TRBD1 (6 bases). This CDR3 contains 14 residues. In germline, CDR1 is SGDLS, CDR2 YYNGEE. Trimming stripped 4 bases from V and 6 bases from J, with 14 bases between. The chain's CDR3 is CASSTQGGVQPQHF. In nucleotides, the CDR3 is TGTGCCAGCAGCACACAGGGAGGGGTTCAGCCCCAGCATTTT.

The V and J genes are TRBV5-4 and TRBJ1-2, with 8 bases matching TRBD1. The CDR3 totals 14 residues. CDR1 is SGHNT, CDR2 YYREEE, per germline (reference sequence). Trimming at V came to 0 bases and at J to 8 bases, leaving 6 bases not matched to a gene. CDR3 loop: CASSLGGQGSGYTF. In DNA form, the CDR3 reads TGTGCCAGCAGCTTGGGAGGACAGGGCTCCGGCTACACCTTC.

This clone was counted only a few times. The chain joins TRBV25-1 to TRBJ2-7, with no clear D. This CDR3 spans 13 amino acids. With 2 bases removed from V and 4 bases from J, the gap between germline ends came to 9 bases. Germline V gene lookup returns CDR1 MGHDK and CDR2 SYGVNS. The CDR3 coding sequence is TGTGCCAGCAGTGAAGCCAACAGATACGAGCAGTACTTC. Translating it yields CASSEANRYEQYF.

There are a few counts of this clone. The V and J genes are TRBV30 and TRBJ1-1; perhaps TRBD1 as D (5 bases). The CDR3 extends over 15 amino acids. The V end was cut by 1 base, the J end by 1 base, with 13 bases between. Germline V gives CDR1 GTSNPN, CDR2 SVGIG (reference sequence). The CDR3 bases are TGTGCCTGGAGTGCCCACCTCCAGGGGAACACTGAAGCTTTCTTT. Translating it yields CAWSAHLQGNTEAFF.

This clone occurred a few times. This chain joins TRBV2 and TRBJ1-2; 7 bases map to TRBD1. The CDR3 extends over 14 amino acids. Germline CDR1 and CDR2: SNHLY and FYNNEI. With 6 bases clipped from V and 4 bases from J, the junction kept 8 bases outside the gene matches. The CDR3 DNA follows: TGTGCCAGCAGGGAACAGGGGCTAGGCTATGGCTACACCTTC. Translation gives CASREQGLGYGYTF.

J is TRBJ2-3 and V is TRBV5-4; the D gene is possibly TRBD2 (6 bases). The germline CDR1 and CDR2 sequences are SGHNT and YYREEE (reference sequence). V was pared by 0 bases and J by 4 bases, with 12 bases between. This CDR3 contains 15 residues. CDR3 in DNA: TGTGCCAGCAGCTTGGATGCGGGATCTGCAGATACGCAGTATTTT. It codes for CASSLDAGSADTQYF.

This clone was seen more than once but under ten times. CDR3 sequence: CASRPWTGSDTQYF. CDR3 nucleotides: TGCGCCAGCAGACCTTGGACAGGGAGCGATACGCAGTATTTT. The V call is TRBV5-1, the J call TRBJ2-3, with TRBD1 identical over 8 bases. CDR3 size: 14 residues. From germline, CDR1 is SGHRS and CDR2 YFSETQ. With V trimmed by 5 bases and J by 6 bases, 8 bases remained unmatched.

V and J are TRBV16 and TRBJ1-4, with TRBD1 matching 7 bases. There are 15 residues in the CDR3. V dropped 2 bases and J dropped 4; count of bases not matched to a gene: 4. Per the germline V gene, CDR1 is KGHSY and CDR2 is FQNENV. Here the CDR3 reads CASSQRGGLNEKLFF. DNA for the CDR3: TGTGCCAGCAGCCAACGAGGGGGCCTTAATGAAAAACTGTTTTTT.

The J gene is TRBJ2-3, the V gene TRBV19, with 7 bases lining up with TRBD1. The CDR3 has 14 amino acids. Germline V gene data show CDR1 as LNHDA and CDR2 as SQIVND (reference sequence). The junction had 9 bases not matched to a gene; V was cut back by 7 bases and J by 5 bases. CDR3 sequence reads: CASKDRASGDTQYF. The CDR3 DNA follows: TGTGCCAGTAAAGACAGGGCCTCGGGAGATACGCAGTATTTT. Filled out from reference TRBV19 and TRBJ2-3, the complete variable domain reads DGGITQSPKYLFRKEGQNVTLSCEQNLNHDAMYWYRQDPGQGLRLIYYSQIVNDFQKGDIAEGYSVSREKKESFPLTVTSAQKNPTAFYLCASKDRASGDTQYFGPGTRLTVL.

The CDR3: CATSPRTALYNEQFF. In nucleotides, the CDR3 is TGTGCCACCAGCCCTAGGACTGCCCTTTACAATGAGCAGTTCTTC. The chain couples TRBV15 to TRBJ2-1; perhaps TRBD2 as D (5 bases). Germline-derived CDR1 and CDR2 are LNHNV and YYDKDF (reference sequence). The CDR3 runs 15 residues. The V end was cut by 5 bases, the J end by 4 bases, with 15 bases between.

This clone was found a few times. Other DNA sequences from this sample encode an identical CDR3 as well. V usage is TRBV29-1 and J usage is TRBJ1-1; D remains ambiguous. From germline, CDR1 is SQVTM and CDR2 ANQGSEA. The CDR3 covers 11 residues. V was shortened by 3 bases and J by 4 bases, with 6 bases between the two germline ends. The chain's CDR3 is CSVERVTEAFF. DNA of the CDR3: TGCAGCGTTGAGAGAGTCACTGAAGCTTTCTTT.

In its sample, this clone was seen a few times. The chain combines TRBV5-4 with TRBJ1-1; D not resolved. The germline gives CDR1 SGHNT, CDR2 YYREEE (reference sequence). The CDR3 is made up of 15 amino acids. V was pared by 4 bases and J by 1 base, with 14 bases between. This CDR3 reads CASSPPTRGNTEAFF. The CDR3 DNA reads TGTGCCAGCAGCCCCCCTACTCGTGGGAACACTGAAGCTTTCTTT.